This T cell receptor beta chain comes out of a study of CD8 T cells in Susac syndrome. Study-wide background: Patients with Susac syndrome were therapy-naive, on corticosteroids, or on intravenous immunoglobulin alone at blood draw. Study-level points and caveats: Susac syndrome CD8+ repertoires were clonally expanded, most strongly in CD8+ TEMRA cells.

The germline V and J ends were trimmed by 5 bases and 3 bases, with 13 bases remaining between them. Germline values: CDR1 MNHEY, CDR2 SMNVEV (reference sequence). The CDR3 is 14 residues long. An input of about 0.45 to 1 ug of RNA was subjected to reverse transcription using random hexamers. Across 54 Vbeta and 13 Jbeta, TCR beta CDR3 was amplified with immunoSEQ multiplex PCR. TCRdb re-analysed the immunoSEQ multiplex PCR reads in MiXCR, keeping a single row per CDR3 protein. The profile shows some 140,000 distinct CDR3 sequences, around 95% of them singletons. In the case of this clonotype: What it recognizes is unknown.

TEMRA cells were FACS-enriched, and CD8+ and CD4+ T cells were isolated negatively. The rearrangement joins TRBV27 to TRBJ1-1; D uncertain. The sequence came from a human donor with Susac syndrome. What was sequenced was CD8+ T cells from PBMCs. The CDR3 is CASSMALRDTEAFF. The DNA for the CDR3 is TGTGCCAGCAGTATGGCCCTTAGAGACACTGAAGCTTTCTTT.